This entry concerns a single T cell receptor beta chain. Its matching antigen is unknown. The sample is drawn from a study of T cells in tuberculosis. At the level of the study: IGRA-negative adolescents, IGRA-positive adolescents with latent tuberculosis and adults with active tuberculosis formed this South African cohort.

Profiling relied on immunoSEQ multiplex PCR, and the TCRdb table lists in-frame clones only, not all of them. The sample consists of around 38,000 clones, approximately 95% of them appearing once. Trimming left V 3 bases short and J 6 bases short, with 21 bases between. The CDR3 is 16 residues long. CDR1 and CDR2 from the germline V gene are MGHRA and YSYEKL. Study-wide findings and caveats: Active tuberculosis patients had shorter CDR3-alpha; the beta difference was nonsignificant.

The genes are TRBV4-1 and TRBJ2-7; D is possibly TRBD1 (6 bases). The source of this sequence is a donor between 5 and 29 years old with latent tuberculosis or without tuberculosis infection. The sequenced sample was PBMCs. The CDR3 DNA is TGCGCCAGCAGCCAGAGGGAAGTCACAGGGTCCGGCGAGCAGTACTTC. Translation gives CASSQREVTGSGEQYF.